A selection of T cell receptor beta chains follows, all from one sample in a study of CXCR3-negative and CXCR3-positive naive CD8 T cells. From its re-call of the 5' RACE reads, TCRdb lists each CDR3 protein once, without DNA. The sample table sets out approximately 140,000 distinct CDR3 sequences. Sequenced input: naive CXCR3+ CD8+ T cells from blood. The source is a human donor in good health. Some clones in this sample may be carry-over from other donors' samples. The CDR3 runs from the conserved cysteine through the conserved F or W.

V: TRBV29-1
J: TRBJ2-7
CDR3: CSVEGLAGEEQYF

V: TRBV28
J: TRBJ1-1
CDR3: CASSFLTPFEAFF

V: TRBV7-9
J: TRBJ2-5
CDR3: CASTPAKSQYF

V: TRBV5-1
J: TRBJ1-2
CDR3: CASSTGQGRNGYTF

V: TRBV7-2
J: TRBJ2-5
CDR3: CASSLALAGETQYF

V: TRBV7-9
J: TRBJ2-6
CDR3: CASSPRAKSAGANVLTF

V: TRBV28
J: TRBJ2-1
CDR3: CASRPRRESSYNEQFF

V: TRBV29-1
J: TRBJ2-1
CDR3: CSVLTEFEQFF

V: TRBV20-1
J: TRBJ2-3
CDR3: CSASPTDRGLVFDTQYF

V: TRBV28
J: TRBJ2-5
CDR3: CASSLSRGYKQETQYF

V: TRBV27
J: TRBJ2-7
CDR3: CASSHSGQTYEQYF

V: TRBV12-5
J: TRBJ2-5
CDR3: CASGAVLETQYF

V: TRBV6-2/TRBV6-3
J: TRBJ2-1
CDR3: CASSSGTRGPDEQFF

V: TRBV20-1
J: TRBJ1-1
CDR3: CSARGTEDTEAFF

V: TRBV29-1
J: TRBJ2-5
CDR3: CSVLAGEETQYF

V: TRBV5-5
J: TRBJ2-1
CDR3: CASSLVAASYNEQFF

V: TRBV6-6
J: TRBJ2-7
CDR3: CASSSGATYEQYF